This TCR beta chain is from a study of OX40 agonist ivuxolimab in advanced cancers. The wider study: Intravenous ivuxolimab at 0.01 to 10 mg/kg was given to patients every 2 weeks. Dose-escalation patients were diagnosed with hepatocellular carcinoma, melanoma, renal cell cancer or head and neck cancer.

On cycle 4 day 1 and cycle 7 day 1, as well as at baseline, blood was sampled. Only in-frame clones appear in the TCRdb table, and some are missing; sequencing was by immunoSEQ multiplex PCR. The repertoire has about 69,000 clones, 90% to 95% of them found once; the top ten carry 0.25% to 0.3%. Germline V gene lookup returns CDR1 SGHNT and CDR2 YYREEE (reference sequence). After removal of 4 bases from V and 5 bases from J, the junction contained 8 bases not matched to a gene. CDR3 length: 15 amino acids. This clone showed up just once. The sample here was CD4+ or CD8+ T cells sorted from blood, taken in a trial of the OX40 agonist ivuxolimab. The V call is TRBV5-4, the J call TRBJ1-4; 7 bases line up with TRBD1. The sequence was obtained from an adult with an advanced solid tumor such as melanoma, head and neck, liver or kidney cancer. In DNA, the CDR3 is TGTGCCAGCAGCGCCCAGGGGGATTGGAATGAAAAACTGTTTTTT. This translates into CASSAQGDWNEKLFF. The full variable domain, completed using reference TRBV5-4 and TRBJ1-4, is ETGVTQSPTHLIKTRGQQVTLRCSSQSGHNTVSWYQQALGQGPQFIFQYYREEENGRGNFPPRFSGLQFPNYSSELNVNALELDDSALYLCASSAQGDWNEKLFFGSGTQLSVL.